One T cell receptor beta chain is described in this entry. The antigen remains undetermined. This CDR3 comprises 13 residues. CDR1 and CDR2 (germline): MDHEN, SYDVKM. V lost 6 bases to trimming and J lost 2 bases, with 5 bases between them. The data were taken from a study of shared clonotypes between healthy human individuals. Study as a whole: Each donor's CD8 memory used one plate, CD8 naive two, each CD4 subset three. General study findings and limits: What rarefaction showed was incomplete sorted-subset sequencing despite large depth. Among donors, sharing of clonotypes was expected to be affected by sequencing depth.

Clones were read by immunoSEQ multiplex PCR, and TCRdb kept only the in-frame ones, dropping some. The table includes more than 500,000 clones, approximately 95% detected once. CD4+ cell separation produced CD45RA+ naive and CD45RA-negative memory subsets. J is TRBJ1-6 and V is TRBV28; D not certain. The specimen sequenced was naive CD4+ T cells sorted from blood. Regarding subset: CD45RA+ positively selected. This TCR was recovered from a woman aged 30 to 39 in good health. CDR3 coding DNA: TGTGCCAGCAGAGGACCCTATAATTCACCCCTCCACTTT. It encodes CASRGPYNSPLHF. Full variable domain (remainder filled in from reference TRBV28 and TRBJ1-6): DVKVTQSSRYLVKRTGEKVFLECVQDMDHENMFWYRQDPGLGLRLIYFSYDVKMKEKGDIPEGYSVSREKKERFSLILESASTNQTSMYLCASRGPYNSPLHFGNGTRLTVT.